The 30 T cell receptor beta chains below come from one sample, sequenced in a study of CD8+CD57+ T cells in acquired aplastic anemia. TCR beta VDJ and CDR3 were profiled, and genomic DNA was the template. In TCRdb, the reads were re-called with MiXCR into one record per CDR3 protein. The data contain around 180,000 distinct CDR3 sequences, 55% to 70% of them singletons. Sequencing was done on a sample of sorted CD4+, CD8+, or CD8+CD57+ T cells (not recorded which) from PBMCs. These TCRs come from a human donor with severe aplastic anemia or a healthy control (not recorded which).

The chain uses TRBV29-1 and TRBJ2-2; D remains ambiguous. The CDR3 is 13 amino acids. V lost 4 bases and J 1 base, leaving 7 bases between the germline ends. The germline gives CDR1 SQVTM, CDR2 ANQGSEA. CDR3 region: CSVVAENTGELFF. For the CDR3, the DNA is TGCAGCGTTGTGGCAGAGAACACCGGGGAGCTGTTTTTT.

The table lists this clonotype with many counts. V gene TRBV5-1 combines with J gene TRBJ2-7; D remains ambiguous. Trimming removed 3 bases at V and 0 bases at J, with 13 bases between. Germline loops: CDR1 SGHRS, CDR2 YFSETQ. The CDR3 has 15 residues. The CDR3 region is CASSWTVTGSYEQYF. CDR3 DNA: TGCGCCAGCAGCTGGACGGTGACCGGCTCCTACGAGCAGTACTTC.

This clonotype was seen a single time. The chain uses TRBV24-1 and TRBJ2-7, with D possibly called TRBD1 or TRBD2 (6 bases each). The germline gives CDR1 KGHDR, CDR2 SFDVKD. CDR3 size: 18 residues. Trimming left V 12 bases short and J 5 bases short, with 34 bases between. CDR3 bases: TGTGCCTCCGACATCGCACAGGGCCTCAGGAGGGAGGTCCACGAGCAGTACTTC. Residues: CASDIAQGLRREVHEQYF.

This clonotype was counted between two and nine times. CDR3 sequence reads: CASRTKGPSYNEQFF. Written as DNA, the CDR3 is TGTGCCAGCAGGACCAAAGGCCCCTCCTACAATGAGCAGTTCTTC. J is TRBJ2-1 and V is TRBV7-2; no reliable D call. This CDR3 has 15 residues. CDR1 SGHTA and CDR2 FQGNSA come from the germline V gene. The V end lost 6 bases, the J end lost 0 bases, and 12 bases lay between the germline ends.

CDR3 in amino acids: CASSHVGEGGSSTDTQYF. The CDR3 coding sequence is TGCGCCAGCAGCCACGTCGGGGAGGGTGGGTCTAGCACAGATACGCAGTATTTT. The V and J genes are TRBV4-3 and TRBJ2-3, with 7 bases fitting TRBD2. CDR3 size: 18 residues. V shed 3 bases, J shed 0 bases, and the junction held 12 bases outside the gene matches. CDR1 and CDR2 (germline): LGHNA, YSLEER.

The rearrangement links TRBV7-2 to TRBJ2-1, with a possible D match to TRBD2 (6 bases). The CDR3 totals 12 residues. With 4 bases removed from V and 11 bases from J, the gap between germline ends came to 12 bases. CDR1 SGHTA and CDR2 FQGNSA come from the germline V gene. The CDR3 bases are TGTGCCAGCAGCTCCTACGGGGGACAGCAGTTCTTC. Protein: CASSSYGGQQFF.

This clonotype has a single count. The chain uses TRBV6-4 and TRBJ1-1; 10 bases align to TRBD1. The CDR3 spans 15 residues. V was clipped by 5 bases and J by 5 bases; unmatched bases: 8. Germline CDR1 MRHNA, CDR2 SNTAGT. CDR3 sequence reads: CASSYHRDRGTEAFF. Written as DNA, the CDR3 is TGTGCCAGCAGTTACCACCGGGACAGGGGAACTGAAGCTTTCTTT.

This clonotype was observed a single time. V and J are TRBV19 and TRBJ2-5, with 8 bases identical to TRBD2. Germline loops: CDR1 LNHDA, CDR2 SQIVND (reference sequence). The CDR3 is 13 amino acids. The junction had 5 bases not matched to a gene; V was cut back by 6 bases and J by 5 bases. The CDR3 spells CASSTGGWETQYF. CDR3 bases: TGTGCCAGTAGCACGGGAGGGTGGGAGACCCAGTACTTC.

J is TRBJ1-2 and V is TRBV9, with a weak D call TRBD1 (5 bases). This CDR3 comprises 11 residues. The V end was cut by 7 bases, the J end by 3 bases, with 7 bases between. Looked up from germline, CDR1 is SGDLS and CDR2 is YYNGEE. The CDR3 coding sequence is TGTGCCAGCCGGGGGGACTATGGCTACACCTTC. Amino acids: CASRGDYGYTF. Full variable domain (rest looked up from reference TRBV9 and TRBJ1-2): DSGVTQTPKHLITATGQRVTLRCSPRSGDLSVYWYQQSLDQGLQFLIQYYNGEERAKGNILERFSAQQFPDLHSELNLSSLELGDSALYFCASRGDYGYTFGSGTRLTVV.

The table lists this clonotype with many counts. V gene TRBV5-4 combines with J gene TRBJ2-2; possibly TRBD1 for D (6 bases). The length of the CDR3 is 14 residues. The V and J ends lost 1 base and 4 bases respectively, with 8 bases between them. Germline V gene lookup returns CDR1 SGHNT and CDR2 YYREEE (reference sequence). The CDR3 loop is CASSLNRATGELFF. The DNA for the CDR3 is TGTGCCAGCAGCTTGAACAGGGCCACCGGGGAGCTGTTTTTT.

The chain carries TRBV10-3 and TRBJ2-5, with D uncertain. This CDR3 has 15 amino acids. V lost 0 bases and J lost 2, with 10 bases in between. CDR1 is ENHRY and CDR2 is SYGVKD in the germline V gene. CDR3 region: CAISESGSRQETQYF. Written as DNA, the CDR3 is TGTGCCATCAGTGAGTCGGGTTCTCGTCAAGAGACCCAGTACTTC.

In its sample, this clonotype was seen a few times. One end of the junction fails to match germline, which may point to a read error. This chain connects TRBV2 to TRBJ1-6; 7 nucleotides match TRBD1. CDR3 length equals 14 residues. Germline V gene sequence: CDR1 SNHLY, CDR2 FYNNEI. The CDR3 spells CAISSGQENSPLHF. In DNA form, the CDR3 reads TGTGCCATCAGTTCTGGACAGGAGAATTCACCCCTCCACTTT.

The chain couples TRBV2 to TRBJ2-7; D may be TRBD2 (5 bases). CDR3 length equals 11 residues. V shed 8 bases and J shed 5 bases, with 10 bases lying between them. CDR1 SNHLY and CDR2 FYNNEI come from the germline V gene. This chain's CDR3 is CASFEGHEQYF. The CDR3 nucleotides are TGTGCCAGCTTCGAGGGCCACGAGCAGTACTTC.

The rearrangement joins TRBV7-6 to TRBJ2-7; 7 nucleotides align to TRBD2. Germline CDR1 SGHVS, CDR2 FNYEAQ. With V trimmed by 2 bases and J by 3 bases, 4 bases remained unmatched. The CDR3 totals 14 residues. The CDR3 spells CASSLTSEHYEQYF. CDR3 bases: TGTGCCAGCAGCTTAACTAGCGAGCACTACGAGCAGTACTTC.

This chain connects TRBV7-2 to TRBJ2-5, with D perhaps TRBD2 (5 bases). With 5 bases removed from V and 1 base from J, the gap between germline ends came to 14 bases. Looked up from germline, CDR1 is SGHTA and CDR2 is FQGNSA. This CDR3 has 15 amino acids. CDR3 nucleotides: TGTGCCAGCAGCCCGGACTTTACTACCCAAGAGACCCAGTACTTC. Translated, it gives CASSPDFTTQETQYF.

The chain combines TRBV7-9 with TRBJ1-1, with 9 nucleotides matching TRBD1. This CDR3 spans 15 amino acids. With 5 bases clipped from V and 4 bases from J, the junction kept 8 bases outside the gene matches. From germline, CDR1 is SEHNR and CDR2 FQNEAQ (reference sequence). The CDR3 loop is CASSEQGAQSTEAFF. The CDR3 DNA sequence: TGTGCCAGCAGCGAACAGGGGGCGCAGAGCACTGAAGCTTTCTTT.

This chain connects TRBV12-3 or TRBV12-4 to TRBJ2-2; 9 bases align to TRBD1. Trimming removed 6 bases from V and 1 base from J; junction bases left unmatched: 3. The CDR3 has 15 amino acids. The CDR3 DNA is TGTGCCAGCAGGGGACAGGGACTGAACACCGGGGAGCTGTTTTTT. Its protein product is CASRGQGLNTGELFF.

This clonotype turned up a few times. V and J are TRBV18 and TRBJ2-5; D uncertain. V was shortened by 0 bases and J by 5 bases, with 10 bases between the two germline ends. CDR1 and CDR2 from the germline V gene are KGHSH and LQKENI. The CDR3 spans 14 residues. This chain's CDR3 is CASSPPFERETQYF. CDR3 sequence (DNA): TGTGCCAGCTCACCACCCTTTGAACGGGAGACCCAGTACTTC.

V is TRBV10-3 and J is TRBJ2-6, with D uncertain. This CDR3 comprises 14 residues. Germline V gives CDR1 ENHRY, CDR2 SYGVKD. Trimming took 5 bases from V and 5 from J, leaving 10 bases between them. CDR3 bases: TGTGCCATCAGTTACGACCCAAGGGCCAACGTCCTGACTTTC. Translation gives CAISYDPRANVLTF.

This clonotype was counted many times. The V and J genes are TRBV7-3 and TRBJ2-7; 11 bases line up with TRBD1. CDR3 length: 15 residues. The germline CDR1 and CDR2 sequences are SGHTA and FQGTGA. V was pared by 1 base and J by 5 bases, with 4 bases of the junction left unmatched. CDR3 protein: CASSLMGQGGDEQYF. DNA of the CDR3: TGTGCCAGCAGCTTAATGGGACAGGGGGGCGACGAGCAGTACTTC. Full variable domain (outside the CDR3, taken from reference TRBV7-3 and TRBJ2-7): GAGVSQTPSNKVTEKGKYVELRCDPISGHTALYWYRQSLGQGPEFLIYFQGTGAADDSGLPNDRFFAVRPEGSVSTLKIQRTERGDSAVYLCASSLMGQGGDEQYFGPGTRLTVT.

This clonotype was observed at least ten times. Just one base apart from a much larger clone, this may be a read error. Here the CDR3 DNA reads TGTGCCAGCAGCTTAGCCGTTCGGCTAGCGGGGGGAGAGACCCAGTACTTC. It translates to CASSLAVRLAGGETQYF. This chain connects TRBV7-2 to TRBJ2-5, with 11 bases lining up with TRBD2. The V and J ends lost 0 bases and 4 bases, in that order; junction bases with no gene match: 7. This CDR3 comprises 17 residues. Germline V lookup: CDR1 SGHTA, CDR2 FQGNSA. The whole variable domain, remainder taken from reference TRBV7-2 and TRBJ2-5, is GAGVSQSPSNKVTEKGKDVELRCDPISGHTALYWYRQSLGQGLEFLIYFQGNSAPDKSGLPSDRFSAERTGGSVSTLTIQRTQQEDSAVYLCASSLAVRLAGGETQYFGPGTRLLVL.

This sequence joins TRBV20-1 and TRBJ2-7, with TRBD1 as a possible D gene (6 bases). Germline V CDR1 and CDR2: DFQATT, SNEGSKA (reference sequence). With 0 bases removed from V and 5 bases from J, the gap between germline ends came to 17 bases. The CDR3 contains 15 residues. The CDR3 is CSARDRTAGANEQYF. The CDR3 bases are TGCAGTGCTAGAGATCGGACGGCAGGGGCCAACGAGCAGTACTTC.

The gene calls are TRBV19 and TRBJ2-5; D is perhaps TRBD2 (5 bases). V lost 7 bases and J lost 3, with 12 bases in between. This CDR3 contains 13 residues. Germline CDR1 is LNHDA and CDR2 is SQIVND (reference sequence). The DNA for the CDR3 is TGTGCCAGTAATGTGGACTGCGAAGAGACCCAGTACTTC. Residues: CASNVDCEETQYF.

The chain is built from TRBV10-3 and TRBJ1-5; perhaps TRBD1 as D (5 bases). Trimming took off 7 bases at V and 3 bases at J, with 13 bases between the two ends. Germline V gene sequence: CDR1 ENHRY, CDR2 SYGVKD. The CDR3 has 14 amino acids. The CDR3 region has the DNA TGTGCCATCAAGGCGCAGGGCCTCAATCAGCCCCAGCATTTT. The encoded protein is CAIKAQGLNQPQHF.

This chain joins TRBV20-1 and TRBJ2-7; tentative D call: TRBD2 (7 bases). The CDR3 contains 15 residues. V was cut by 6 bases and J by 5 bases, with 23 bases left in between. CDR1 is DFQATT and CDR2 is SNEGSKA in the germline V gene (reference sequence). Written as DNA, the CDR3 is TGCAGTGCCCAAGGGGGGGGCGTTGAGATCCACGAGCAGTACTTC. It translates to CSAQGGGVEIHEQYF.

The rearrangement joins TRBV10-3 to TRBJ2-7, with 7 bases identical to TRBD1. This CDR3 spans 15 amino acids. Germline V gives CDR1 ENHRY, CDR2 SYGVKD. V lost 2 bases, J lost 3 bases, and 7 bases stayed unmatched. CDR3 sequence (DNA): TGTGCCATCAGTGAGGACAGGGTCTTAGTCTACGAGCAGTACTTC. Amino acid sequence: CAISEDRVLVYEQYF.

Ten or more counts support this clonotype. CDR3 sequence (DNA): TGTGCCAGCAGCTTAGGCCTAGCAAGCAATGAGCAGTTCTTC. Encoded protein: CASSLGLASNEQFF. The chain couples TRBV7-6 to TRBJ2-1, with D perhaps matching TRBD2 (5 bases). Germline-derived CDR1 and CDR2 are SGHVS and FNYEAQ. This CDR3 spans 14 amino acids. The V gene lost 1 base and the J gene lost 6 bases, with 10 bases spanning the gap.

The V gene is TRBV9, the J gene TRBJ2-7; TRBD2 might be the D (5 bases). Germline V CDR1 and CDR2: SGDLS, YYNGEE. V lost 4 bases and J lost 6, with 11 bases in between. This CDR3 is 12 amino acids long. CDR3 residues: CASSPSEGEQYF. The CDR3 coding sequence is TGTGCCAGCAGCCCATCCGAGGGCGAGCAGTACTTC. Full variable domain (rest looked up from reference TRBV9 and TRBJ2-7): DSGVTQTPKHLITATGQRVTLRCSPRSGDLSVYWYQQSLDQGLQFLIQYYNGEERAKGNILERFSAQQFPDLHSELNLSSLELGDSALYFCASSPSEGEQYFGPGTRLTVT.

In this sample, this clonotype turned up once. V is TRBV2 and J is TRBJ2-3; 7 bases agree with TRBD2. V dropped 6 bases and J dropped 2; count of bases not matched to a gene: 5. Germline V gene sequence: CDR1 SNHLY, CDR2 FYNNEI. The CDR3 totals 14 residues. This CDR3 is CASSPAGSTDTQYF. The CDR3 DNA reads as TGTGCCAGCAGCCCAGCGGGGTCCACAGATACGCAGTATTTT.

This chain joins TRBV6-5 and TRBJ1-2; D is perhaps TRBD1 (6 bases). Trimming pared 6 bases from V and 6 bases from J, leaving 14 bases between. The CDR3 contains 13 residues. Germline loops: CDR1 MNHEY, CDR2 SVGAGI. The CDR3 protein is CASRSRGGHGYTF. CDR3 bases: TGTGCCAGCAGAAGCAGGGGTGGCCATGGCTACACCTTC.